The next 29 T cell receptor beta chains were all read from a single sample in a study of blood T cell repertoires in COVID-19. Sequenced by immunoSEQ multiplex PCR; TCRdb stores in-frame clones only, minus some. The data contain about 260,000 clones, about 86% of them singletons. What was sequenced was PBMCs or T cells enriched from blood (not recorded which). The receptors derive from a man aged 30-40 years with acute COVID-19.

This clone appeared a few times. The chain recombines TRBV6-1 with TRBJ1-5; 8 nucleotides agree with TRBD1. Germline values: CDR1 MNHNS, CDR2 SASEGT. This CDR3 region has 16 residues. V shed 7 bases and J 6 bases; nucleotides not matched to a gene: 14. The CDR3 region is CASTDGQGRGIQPQHF. In nucleotides, the CDR3 is TGTGCCAGCACTGACGGACAGGGAAGAGGAATTCAGCCCCAGCATTTT.

The rearrangement links TRBV5-1 to TRBJ1-3; TRBD1 matches at 7 bases. Germline lookup yields CDR1 SGHRS and CDR2 YFSETQ. The CDR3 loop spans 14 amino acids. V lost 0 bases to trimming and J lost 8 bases; unmatched junction nucleotides: 5. The CDR3 DNA sequence: TGCGCCAGCAGCTTGGTGGCAGGGGGAGACACCATATATTTT. Translating it yields CASSLVAGGDTIYF.

A word on this clone: One end of the junction fails to match germline, which may point to a read error. This rearrangement joins TRBV5-1 to TRBJ2-1, with a tentative D call TRBD2 (5 bases). CDR3 length: 13 residues. The V gene's germline CDR1 is SGHRS and CDR2 YFSETQ. CDR3: CASSSGVNNEQFF. The CDR3, as DNA: TGTGCCAGCAGCTCCGGGGTGAACAATGAGCAGTTCTTC.

The rearrangement joins TRBV27 to TRBJ2-1, with a weak D call TRBD1 (6 bases). CDR1 and CDR2 from the germline V gene are MNHEY and SMNVEV (reference sequence). Trimming shortened V by 0 bases and J by 4 bases, and 13 bases separated the two germline ends. There are 16 residues in the CDR3. The CDR3 DNA sequence: TGTGCCAGCAGTTTATCGCTGGACAGAAGTTACAATGAGCAGTTCTTC. Translated, it gives CASSLSLDRSYNEQFF.

This chain uses TRBV7-9 with TRBJ1-4; 7 positions agree with TRBD1. The length of the CDR3 is 17 residues. The germline V gene encodes CDR1 SEHNR and CDR2 FQNEAQ (reference sequence). V shed 2 bases, J shed 7 bases, and the junction held 13 bases outside the gene matches. In DNA form, the CDR3 reads TGTGCCAGCAGCTTATCACGGACCGGGACAGAACGTGAAAAACTGTTTTTT. Residues: CASSLSRTGTEREKLFF.

The chain is built from TRBV19 and TRBJ1-5; a weak D match, TRBD1 (5 bases). CDR1 and CDR2 (germline): LNHDA, SQIVND (reference sequence). This CDR3 has 15 residues. V was cut by 3 bases and J by 6 bases, with 15 bases left in between. In DNA, the CDR3 is TGTGCCAGTAGTATCGTGACCGGGGGTGGTCAGCCCCAGCATTTT. Protein sequence: CASSIVTGGGQPQHF.

In its sample, this clone was seen a few times. A junction boundary mismatches the germline segment, possibly from a read error. The genes are TRBV5-1 and TRBJ2-2, with 8 nucleotides matching TRBD2. There are 15 residues in the CDR3. Germline CDR1 and CDR2: SGHRS and YFSETQ. The CDR3 here is CASSLELAGPGELFF. The CDR3 DNA reads as TGTGCCAGCAGCTTGGAGTTAGCGGGACCCGGGGAGCTGTTTTTT.

The chain links TRBV19 to TRBJ1-1; possible D gene TRBD1, 5 bases. The ends were cut back, 9 bases at V and 0 bases at J, with 11 bases in the middle. Germline-derived CDR1 and CDR2 are LNHDA and SQIVND (reference sequence). This CDR3 comprises 13 residues. The CDR3 DNA is TGTGCCAGCGCCTGGGGGGTGAACACTGAAGCTTTCTTT. It codes for CASAWGVNTEAFF. The entire variable domain, with the rest obtained from reference TRBV19 and TRBJ1-1, is as follows: DGGITQSPKYLFRKEGQNVTLSCEQNLNHDAMYWYRQDPGQGLRLIYYSQIVNDFQKGDIAEGYSVSREKKESFPLTVTSAQKNPTAFYLCASAWGVNTEAFFGQGTRLTVV.

The chain joins TRBV5-4 to TRBJ2-2; 10 bases align to TRBD2. This CDR3 has 16 amino acids. Germline CDR1 reads SGHNT; CDR2 reads YYREEE (reference sequence). J gave up 2 bases and V 4 bases, and 5 bases lay outside the gene matches. The chain's CDR3 is CASSRTSGVNTGELFF. CDR3 coding DNA: TGTGCCAGCAGCCGTACTAGCGGGGTTAACACCGGGGAGCTGTTTTTT. Looking up the rest from reference TRBV5-4 and TRBJ2-2 gives the full variable domain: ETGVTQSPTHLIKTRGQQVTLRCSSQSGHNTVSWYQQALGQGPQFIFQYYREEENGRGNFPPRFSGLQFPNYSSELNVNALELDDSALYLCASSRTSGVNTGELFFGEGSRLTVL.

Turning to this clone: Lacking the conserved final phenylalanine or tryptophan, this CDR3 likely reflects a read error. Because the CDR3's place on the DNA is in doubt, the DNA is left out and the CDR3 is given as listed by TCRdb. J is TRBJ2-7 and V is TRBV27; the D call of TRBD1 is as the table states it, not checked on the DNA. A total of 14 residues make up the CDR3, ends included. Germline V lookup: CDR1 MNHEY, CDR2 SMNVEV (reference sequence). The CDR3 here is CASTTGARDRPPRL.

A word on this clone: The same CDR3 can be traced to other DNA sequences in this sample. The chain has TRBV2 and TRBJ1-1; no reliable D call. Germline V gives CDR1 SNHLY, CDR2 FYNNEI. V lost 4 bases and J 11 bases, leaving 8 bases between the germline ends. The CDR3 runs to 10 residues. The CDR3 sequence: CASSVGEAFF. The DNA of the CDR3 is TGTGCCAGCAGTGTAGGAGAGGCTTTCTTT.

The rearrangement joins TRBV7-2 to TRBJ1-2; 9 bases fit TRBD1. The CDR3 loop spans 15 amino acids. Trimming removed 3 bases from V and 4 bases from J; junction bases left unmatched: 6. In germline, CDR1 is SGHTA, CDR2 FQGNSA. The CDR3 protein is CASSFRTGEGYGYTF. CDR3 in DNA: TGTGCCAGCAGCTTCCGGACAGGGGAGGGCTATGGCTACACCTTC.

The rearrangement links TRBV19 to TRBJ2-1; TRBD2 agrees at 11 bases. The CDR3 totals 14 residues. Germline-derived CDR1 and CDR2 are LNHDA and SQIVND (reference sequence). J gave up 7 bases and V 7 bases, and 6 bases lay outside the gene matches. Here the CDR3 DNA reads TGTGCCAGTACCCTAGCGGGAGGAAGGAATGAGCAGTTCTTC. This encodes CASTLAGGRNEQFF.

The chain uses TRBV6-5 and TRBJ2-2; D is possibly TRBD2 (6 bases). The CDR3 length is 15 residues. In germline, CDR1 is MNHEY, CDR2 SVGAGI. Deletions cut 6 bases from V and 7 bases from J, with 18 bases between. This CDR3 is CASSFLQWGVGELFF. Written as DNA, the CDR3 is TGTGCCAGCAGCTTCCTCCAGTGGGGGGTCGGGGAGCTGTTTTTT.

To note about this clone: Other DNA sequences in this specimen translate into the identical CDR3. The chain couples TRBV7-3 to TRBJ2-5, with 8 bases lining up with TRBD1. The trim removed 6 bases at V and 4 bases at J, leaving 10 bases unmatched. The CDR3 totals 15 residues. CDR1 is SGHTA, CDR2 FQGTGA, per germline. The chain's CDR3 is CASRFGQGMRETQYF. The CDR3 DNA is TGTGCCAGCAGGTTTGGACAGGGTATGCGAGAGACCCAGTACTTC.

This clone occurred once. This CDR3 is CASSLRRQGNEKLFF. The CDR3 DNA reads TGTGCCAGCAGTTTAAGGCGACAGGGGAATGAAAAACTGTTTTTT. This chain connects TRBV28 to TRBJ1-4, with TRBD1 matching over 8 bases. The CDR3 totals 15 residues. Per germline, CDR1 MDHEN and CDR2 SYDVKM. V gave up 2 bases and J gave up 5 bases; unmatched junction bases: 4.

The chain uses TRBV29-1 and TRBJ1-5; no reliable D call. The V gene's germline CDR1 is SQVTM and CDR2 ANQGSEA. Deletions cut 4 bases from V and 0 bases from J, with 7 bases between. The CDR3 consists of 13 residues. The CDR3 sequence: CSVGQNSNQPQHF. The CDR3 bases are TGCAGCGTTGGACAAAATAGCAATCAGCCCCAGCATTTT.

The chain carries TRBV28 and TRBJ1-5; D may be TRBD1 (6 bases). Trimming took 9 bases from V and 2 from J, leaving 11 bases between them. The CDR3 sequence is 13 residues long. Germline lookup yields CDR1 MDHEN and CDR2 SYDVKM. DNA for the CDR3: TGTGCCAGGAGGACAGCCCGCAATCAGCCCCAGCATTTT. Translated, it gives CARRTARNQPQHF.

This chain uses TRBV28 with TRBJ2-5; TRBD1 aligns across 10 bases. V was clipped by 6 bases and J by 5 bases; unmatched bases: 12. Germline assignment: CDR1 MDHEN and CDR2 SYDVKM. The length of the CDR3 is 16 residues. The CDR3 DNA follows: TGTGCCAGCAGCATAACCGGGACAGGGGATTTGGAGACCCAGTACTTC. This translates into CASSITGTGDLETQYF.

J is TRBJ1-1 and V is TRBV5-5; D uncertain. Germline V gives CDR1 SGHKS, CDR2 YYEKEE (reference sequence). V lost 4 bases and J lost 6, with 10 bases in between. This CDR3 has 12 residues. The CDR3 reads CASSPVGSEAFF. The CDR3 DNA reads TGTGCCAGCAGCCCGGTCGGTTCTGAAGCTTTCTTT.

The genes are TRBV28 and TRBJ2-7; 9 bases are a match to TRBD1. The ends lost 3 bases at V and 6 bases at J; junction bases unmatched: 9. The CDR3 has 15 amino acids. Per germline, CDR1 MDHEN and CDR2 SYDVKM. This CDR3 is CASSLTDRGFGEQYV. CDR3 in DNA: TGTGCCAGCAGTTTGACTGACAGGGGGTTCGGCGAGCAGTACGTC.

J is TRBJ1-1 and V is TRBV4-1, with unresolved D. The germline V gene has CDR1 MGHRA and CDR2 YSYEKL. The CDR3 contains 14 residues. Trimming removed 4 bases from V and 4 bases from J, with 13 bases in between. The CDR3 is CASSRPSGVTEAFF. The DNA of the CDR3 is TGCGCCAGCAGCCGTCCCAGCGGGGTCACTGAAGCTTTCTTT.

The gene calls are TRBV28 and TRBJ1-6, with 8 positions matching TRBD1. This CDR3 contains 15 residues. J was trimmed by 7 bases and V by 2 bases; bases with no gene match: 4. The germline V gene has CDR1 MDHEN and CDR2 SYDVKM. CDR3 amino acids: CASSLDRGGNSPLHF. CDR3 DNA sequence: TGTGCCAGCAGTTTAGACAGGGGTGGCAATTCACCCCTCCACTTT. The whole variable domain, filled in from reference TRBV28 and TRBJ1-6, reads DVKVTQSSRYLVKRTGEKVFLECVQDMDHENMFWYRQDPGLGLRLIYFSYDVKMKEKGDIPEGYSVSREKKERFSLILESASTNQTSMYLCASSLDRGGNSPLHFGNGTRLTVT.

The table lists this clone with a few counts. The chain is built from TRBV4-2 and TRBJ1-5, with D perhaps TRBD1 (5 bases). Germline V gives CDR1 LGHNA, CDR2 YNFKEQ. V was shortened by 4 bases and J by 0 bases, with 10 bases between the two germline ends. There are 15 residues in the CDR3. The CDR3 coding sequence is TGTGCCAGCAGCCGTCAGGGTAATAGCAATCAGCCCCAGCATTTT. It yields the protein CASSRQGNSNQPQHF.

The rearrangement uses TRBV5-1 and TRBJ2-1; 9 bases map to TRBD1. V shed 7 bases, J shed 6 bases, and the junction held 8 bases outside the gene matches. This CDR3 spans 14 amino acids. Germline CDR1 and CDR2: SGHRS and YFSETQ. The CDR3 DNA reads TGCGCCAGCGAAACCGGGACAGGGATCAATGAGCAGTTCTTC. It translates to CASETGTGINEQFF.

In DNA form, the CDR3 reads TGTGCCAGCAGTGAGCGGCAGGGGATAACAGATACGCAGTATTTT. The encoded protein is CASSERQGITDTQYF. The rearrangement uses TRBV6-1 and TRBJ2-3, with D maybe TRBD1 (6 bases). Trimming stripped 3 bases from V and 3 bases from J, with 13 bases between. There are 15 residues in the CDR3. Germline V gene sequence: CDR1 MNHNS, CDR2 SASEGT.

J is TRBJ1-5 and V is TRBV6-6; 7 bases map to TRBD1. CDR3 length: 14 residues. Germline V lookup: CDR1 MNHNY, CDR2 SVGAGI (reference sequence). With V trimmed by 6 bases and J by 10 bases, 12 bases remained unmatched. The CDR3: CASRPDRALPPQHF. The CDR3 DNA sequence: TGTGCCAGCAGACCAGACAGGGCCCTACCACCCCAGCATTTT.

Only one count was recorded for this clone. The V gene is TRBV3-1 (or the pseudogene TRBV3-2), the J gene TRBJ1-2; D remains ambiguous. Deletions cut 0 bases from V and 6 bases from J, with 11 bases between. This CDR3 has 14 residues. The germline CDR1 and CDR2 sequences are LGHDT and YNNKEL (reference sequence). The CDR3 DNA sequence: TGTGCCAGCAGCCAAGATCACCGGTTTGATGGCTACACCTTC. This gives the protein CASSQDHRFDGYTF.

The chain has TRBV7-3 and TRBJ1-2; a possible D gene is TRBD1 (5 bases). This CDR3 has 13 amino acids. Trimming left V 5 bases short and J 6 bases short, with 13 bases between. CDR1 SGHTA and CDR2 FQGTGA come from the germline V gene. For the CDR3, the DNA is TGTGCCAGCAGCCCTGGGACTACCGATGGCTACACCTTC. It specifies CASSPGTTDGYTF. Looking up the rest from reference TRBV7-3 and TRBJ1-2 gives the full variable domain: GAGVSQTPSNKVTEKGKYVELRCDPISGHTALYWYRQSLGQGPEFLIYFQGTGAADDSGLPNDRFFAVRPEGSVSTLKIQRTERGDSAVYLCASSPGTTDGYTFGSGTRLTVV.